The clone carrying this TCR beta chain came up once. Its antigen is as yet unknown. Here immunoSEQ multiplex PCR was the method, and the copy in TCRdb shows in-frame clones only, minus some. The top ten hold 16% of the sample, which has tens of thousands of clones, roughly 87% seen once. The sample is drawn from a study of OX40 agonist ivuxolimab in advanced cancers. As for the study in general: With a range of roughly 23 to 90, age averaged about 59 years, and approximately 83% were male. Whole-study results and caveats: In the expanded peripheral T cells, antigen specificity was never determined.

V was pared by 6 bases and J by 1 base, with 8 bases between. The CDR3 sequence is 13 residues long. Looked up from germline, CDR1 is MNHNS and CDR2 is SASEGT. This sequence was found in an adult with an advanced solid tumor such as melanoma, head and neck, liver or kidney cancer. The specimen was CD4+ or CD8+ T cells sorted from blood, collected in a trial of the OX40 agonist ivuxolimab. The rearrangement links TRBV6-1 to TRBJ2-3; no firm D call. The CDR3 DNA reads TGTGCCAGCAGAAGCCGTGGCACAGATACGCAGTATTTT. This encodes CASRSRGTDTQYF.